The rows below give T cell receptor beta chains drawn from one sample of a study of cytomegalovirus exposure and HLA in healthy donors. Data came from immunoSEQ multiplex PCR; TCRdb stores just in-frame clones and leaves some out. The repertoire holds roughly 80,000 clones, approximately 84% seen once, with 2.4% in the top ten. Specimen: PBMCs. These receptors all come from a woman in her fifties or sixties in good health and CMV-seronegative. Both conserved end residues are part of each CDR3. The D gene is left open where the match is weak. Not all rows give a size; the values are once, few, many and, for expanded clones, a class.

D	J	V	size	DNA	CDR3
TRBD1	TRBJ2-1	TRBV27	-	TGTGCCAGCAGTTCGGCCGGGACAGGACAATACAATGAGCAGTTCTTC	CASSSAGTGQYNEQFF
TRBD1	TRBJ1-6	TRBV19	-	TGTGCCAGTAGTACGGACGGGACAGAATATAATTCACCCCTCCACTTT	CASSTDGTEYNSPLHF
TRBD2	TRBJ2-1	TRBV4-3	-	TGCGCCAGCAGCCGCCTACCCGGGACTAGCGGGGGGACGAGCTCCTACAATGAGCAGTTCTTC	CASSRLPGTSGGTSSYNEQFF
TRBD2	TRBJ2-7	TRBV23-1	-	TGCGCCAGCAGCTGCGGGGCGGGGGTTAAATACGAGCAGTACTTC	CASSCGAGVKYEQYF
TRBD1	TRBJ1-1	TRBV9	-	TGTGCCAGCAGCAAAGAGGGGACAGTTTATTCTGAAGCTTTCTTT	CASSKEGTVYSEAFF
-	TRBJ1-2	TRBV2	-	TGTGCCAGCAGACCGGGTTTCGGCTATGGCTACACCTTC	CASRPGFGYGYTF
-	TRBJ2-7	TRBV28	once	TGTGCCAGCAGCTTAGGCGGGGGCATAAACCCTTACGGGCAGTACTTC	CASSLGGGINPYGQYF
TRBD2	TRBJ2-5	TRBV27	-	TGTGCCAGCAGTCGACGGGGGGTTAGTGGGGAGACCCAGTACTTC	CASSRRGVSGETQYF
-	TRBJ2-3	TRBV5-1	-	TGCGCCAGCAGCTCACAAGCAGATACGCAGTATTTT	CASSSQADTQYF
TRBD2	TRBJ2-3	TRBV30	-	TGTGCCTGGTCCATAGCGGGGGCTATTAGCACAGATACGCAGTATTTT	CAWSIAGAISTDTQYF
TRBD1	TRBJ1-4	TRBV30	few	TGTGCCTGGAGTGAGGGGGCTTCTAATGAAAAACTGTTTTTT	CAWSEGASNEKLFF
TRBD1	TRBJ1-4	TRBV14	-	TGTGCCAGCAGCCAAGGGACAGGGTCTTGGGGAAAACTGTTTTTT	CASSQGTGSWGKLFF
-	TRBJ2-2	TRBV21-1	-	TGTGCCAGCAGAAGAGGGGACAGGGAGCCTTCCGGCAACACCGGGGAGCTGTTTTTT	CASRRGDREPSGNTGELFF
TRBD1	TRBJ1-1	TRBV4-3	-	TGCGCCAGCAGCCAAGACCGGACAGGTATGAACACTGAAGCTTTCTTT	CASSQDRTGMNTEAFF
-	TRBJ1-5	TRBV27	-	TGTGCCAGCAGTTTAGAGGAAGATCAGCCCCAGCATTTT	CASSLEEDQPQHF
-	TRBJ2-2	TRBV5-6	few	TGTGCCAGCTCAGGGGACCCCACCGGGGAGCTGTTTTTT	CASSGDPTGELFF
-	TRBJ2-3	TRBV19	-	TGTGCCAGTAGTATTATGGGACTCACAGATACGCAGTATTTT	CASSIMGLTDTQYF
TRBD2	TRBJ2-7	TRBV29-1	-	TGCAGCGTTCTTTATCAGCCGAGCGGGAGGTTATCAACCTACGAGCAGTACTTC	CSVLYQPSGRLSTYEQYF
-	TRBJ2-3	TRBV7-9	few	TGTGCCAGCAGCCCGAGGACACAGACTAGCACAGATACGCAGTATTTT	CASSPRTQTSTDTQYF
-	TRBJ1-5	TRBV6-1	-	TGTGCCAGCTCCAAGAGGGGCAATCAGCCCCAGCATTTT	CASSKRGNQPQHF
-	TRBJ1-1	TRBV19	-	TGTGCCAGCCTGAAACGATCGGGGACTGAAGCTTTCTTT	CASLKRSGTEAFF
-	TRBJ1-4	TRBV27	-	TGTGCCAGCAGTTCAGGGGCGACTAATGAAAAACTGTTTTTT	CASSSGATNEKLFF
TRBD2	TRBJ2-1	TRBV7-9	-	TGTGCCAGCAGCCGCCAGGGACTAGCGCTTTCTCACAATGAGCAGTTCTTC	CASSRQGLALSHNEQFF
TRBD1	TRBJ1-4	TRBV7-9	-	TGTGCCAGCAGCCCGACAGGGGACAATGAAAAACTGTTTTTT	CASSPTGDNEKLFF